The 25 T cell receptor beta chains below come from one sample, sequenced in a study of T cells after posttransplantation cyclophosphamide. Cells defined as naive were viable CD3+CD4+ or CD3+CD8+ and CCR7+CD45RA+CD45RO-CD95-CD27+CD28+. Generated by immunoSEQ multiplex PCR, the TCRdb table keeps only in-frame clones and is missing some. The sample holds some 20,000 clones; roughly 98% are singletons and the top ten take roughly 0.16%. Sequencing input: naive CD4+ T cells sorted from PBMCs. These receptors all come from a man aged 40-49 years in good health, CMV-negative, and a related stem cell transplant donor.

The V gene is TRBV29-1, the J gene TRBJ2-3; TRBD2 aligns across 9 bases. The CDR3 is 15 residues long. The germline V gene has CDR1 SQVTM and CDR2 ANQGSEA. The ends lost 3 bases at V and 0 bases at J; junction bases unmatched: 4. For the CDR3, the DNA is TGCAGCGTTGACATAGCGGGAGTGAGCACAGATACGCAGTATTTT. Amino acids: CSVDIAGVSTDTQYF.

The chain recombines TRBV30 with TRBJ2-5; D is perhaps TRBD1 (6 bases). The CDR3 runs to 15 residues. Germline-derived CDR1 and CDR2 are GTSNPN and SVGIG (reference sequence). Trimming pared 2 bases from V and 2 bases from J, leaving 15 bases between. The CDR3: CAWSPGRGWQETQYF. CDR3 DNA: TGTGCCTGGAGTCCGGGCAGGGGTTGGCAAGAGACCCAGTACTTC. Full variable domain (missing parts from reference TRBV30 and TRBJ2-5): SQTIHQWPATLVQPVGSPLSLECTVEGTSNPNLYWYRQAAGRGLQLLFYSVGIGQISSEVPQNLSASRPQDRQFILSSKKLLLSDSGFYLCAWSPGRGWQETQYFGPGTRLLVL.

J is TRBJ1-1 and V is TRBV6-1; D unresolved. Trimming left V 6 bases short and J 2 bases short, with 10 bases between. The germline CDR1 and CDR2 sequences are MNHNS and SASEGT. The CDR3 has 13 amino acids. CDR3 sequence reads: CASRSEINTEAFF. For the CDR3, the DNA is TGTGCCAGCAGGTCGGAGATAAACACTGAAGCTTTCTTT.

The V call is TRBV27, the J call TRBJ1-4; TRBD1 might be the D (6 bases). The CDR3 sequence is 15 residues long. V lost 4 bases to trimming and J lost 2 bases, with 11 bases between them. CDR1 is MNHEY and CDR2 is SMNVEV in the germline V gene (reference sequence). The CDR3: CASSSQGTTNEKLFF. The CDR3 bases are TGTGCCAGCAGTTCACAGGGTACCACTAATGAAAAACTGTTTTTT.

This clone was seen only once. The chain has TRBV7-3 and TRBJ2-3; 15 nucleotides match TRBD2. Trimming at V came to 3 bases and at J to 6 bases, leaving 1 base not matched to a gene. The germline CDR1 and CDR2 sequences are SGHTA and FQGTGA. CDR3 length: 15 residues. The CDR3 sequence: CASSLGLAGGDTQYF. The DNA for the CDR3 is TGTGCCAGCAGCTTGGGACTAGCGGGAGGTGATACGCAGTATTTT.

The chain uses TRBV30 and TRBJ2-7; 7 bases are shared with TRBD1. The CDR3 is 13 amino acids. V shed 0 bases, J shed 12 bases, and the junction held 11 bases outside the gene matches. CDR1 and CDR2 (germline): GTSNPN, SVGIG (reference sequence). The CDR3 sequence is CAWSVRAGTERYF. The CDR3 DNA is TGTGCCTGGAGTGTAAGGGCCGGGACAGAGAGGTACTTC.

The chain is built from TRBV7-9 and TRBJ1-1; TRBD1 aligns across 7 bases. Germline V gives CDR1 SEHNR, CDR2 FQNEAQ (reference sequence). CDR3 length equals 14 residues. V lost 6 bases and J lost 10; bases outside the gene matches: 14. CDR3 residues: CASSESGGLQTAFF. CDR3 bases: TGTGCCAGCAGTGAATCAGGGGGACTCCAGACAGCTTTCTTT.

This chain joins TRBV7-3 and TRBJ2-1; perhaps TRBD2 as D (6 bases). CDR1 and CDR2 from the germline V gene are SGHTA and FQGTGA. V was pared by 5 bases and J by 0 bases, with 11 bases between. The CDR3 length is 15 residues. The CDR3, as DNA: TGTGCCAGCAGCCAACGGGGGAGCTCCTACAATGAGCAGTTCTTC. Amino acid sequence: CASSQRGSSYNEQFF.

The chain is built from TRBV19 and TRBJ2-1; TRBD1 matches 11 bases. This CDR3 has 16 amino acids. V shed 2 bases, J shed 6 bases, and the junction held 6 bases outside the gene matches. The germline V gene encodes CDR1 LNHDA and CDR2 SQIVND (reference sequence). The CDR3 DNA is TGTGCCAGTAGTATAAGGGGGACAGGGGGTCCCAATGAGCAGTTCTTC. Translation: CASSIRGTGGPNEQFF.

The chain couples TRBV5-1 to TRBJ2-3; tentative D call: TRBD1 (6 bases). Trimming cost V 6 bases and J 4 bases, with 6 bases left between them. Germline CDR1 reads SGHRS; CDR2 reads YFSETQ. CDR3 length: 11 residues. CDR3 in amino acids: CASKGADTQYF. The CDR3 DNA sequence: TGCGCCAGCAAGGGGGCAGATACGCAGTATTTT.

The chain combines TRBV7-2 with TRBJ1-5, with TRBD1 as a possible D gene (6 bases). The CDR3 extends over 14 amino acids. CDR1 and CDR2 (germline): SGHTA, FQGNSA. V lost 3 bases and J lost 3, with 9 bases in between. The CDR3 here is CASSFDRNNQPQHF. The CDR3 DNA sequence: TGTGCCAGCAGCTTCGACAGGAACAATCAGCCCCAGCATTTT. The full variable domain, rest sourced from reference TRBV7-2 and TRBJ1-5, is GAGVSQSPSNKVTEKGKDVELRCDPISGHTALYWYRQSLGQGLEFLIYFQGNSAPDKSGLPSDRFSAERTGGSVSTLTIQRTQQEDSAVYLCASSFDRNNQPQHFGDGTRLSIL.

This rearrangement joins TRBV6-5 to TRBJ2-7, with no clear D. Germline V CDR1 and CDR2: MNHEY, SVGAGI. The CDR3 is made up of 13 amino acids. The V and J ends lost 0 bases and 2 bases respectively, with 5 bases between them. In DNA, the CDR3 is TGTGCCAGCAGTTACTCACCAGCCTACGAGCAGTACTTC. Translating it yields CASSYSPAYEQYF.

The CDR3 coding sequence is TGTGCCAGCAGTTTAGCGGGAGAAATAGGCTACGAGCAGTACTTC. As protein: CASSLAGEIGYEQYF. The J gene is TRBJ2-7, the V gene TRBV28; 7 bases are a match to TRBD2. The CDR3 contains 15 residues. J gave up 3 bases and V 2 bases, and 7 bases lay outside the gene matches. Germline V lookup: CDR1 MDHEN, CDR2 SYDVKM.

The chain couples TRBV18 to TRBJ2-7; 12 nucleotides align to TRBD2. V lost 1 base and J lost 7; bases outside the gene matches: 8. Germline V gives CDR1 KGHSH, CDR2 LQKENI. This CDR3 is built from 16 residues. Here the CDR3 reads CASSPLRLAGVYEQYF. CDR3 DNA sequence: TGTGCCAGCTCACCACTGAGACTAGCGGGAGTTTATGAGCAGTACTTC.

The CDR3 DNA sequence: TGTGCCAGTAGTATCGTTAGCGGGAGGGCGAGGGAGACCCAGTACTTC. Its protein product is CASSIVSGRARETQYF. This sequence joins TRBV19 and TRBJ2-5, with TRBD2 matching 11 bases. The CDR3 has 16 amino acids. V shed 3 bases and J 5 bases; nucleotides not matched to a gene: 8. Germline V gene lookup returns CDR1 LNHDA and CDR2 SQIVND (reference sequence).

This clone was seen a single time. The chain couples TRBV28 to TRBJ2-7; 9 bases are a match to TRBD1. The V gene end was trimmed by 2 bases and the J gene end by 3 bases; junction bases not matched to a gene: 5. The CDR3 has 15 residues. CDR1 is MDHEN, CDR2 SYDVKM, per germline. Here the CDR3 DNA reads TGTGCCAGCAGTTTACCGGGACAGGGATACTACGAGCAGTACTTC. This codes for CASSLPGQGYYEQYF.

V and J are TRBV6-1 and TRBJ2-1; D might be TRBD2 (5 bases). The CDR3 contains 15 residues. Germline V gene lookup returns CDR1 MNHNS and CDR2 SASEGT. V dropped 3 bases and J dropped 1 base, with 10 bases sitting between them. CDR3 loop: CASSERVASYNEQFF. CDR3 nucleotide sequence: TGTGCCAGCAGTGAGCGGGTAGCATCCTACAATGAGCAGTTCTTC.

The rearrangement uses TRBV6-5 and TRBJ1-2, with a possible D match to TRBD1 (6 bases). Trimming cost V 5 bases and J 2 bases, with 12 bases left between them. This CDR3 region has 14 residues. Germline assignment: CDR1 MNHEY and CDR2 SVGAGI. CDR3: CASSPAGGNYGYTF. CDR3 nucleotides: TGTGCCAGCAGTCCGGCGGGGGGCAACTATGGCTACACCTTC.

This clone appeared a single time. This rearrangement joins TRBV5-4 to TRBJ2-5; D perhaps matches TRBD2 (5 bases). Trimming pared 5 bases from V and 5 bases from J, leaving 16 bases between. From germline, CDR1 is SGHNT and CDR2 YYREEE (reference sequence). The CDR3 has 14 amino acids. The CDR3 loop reads CASRVKRESETQYF. The CDR3 bases are TGTGCCAGCAGGGTAAAGAGGGAGTCGGAGACCCAGTACTTC. Based on the CDR3 plus reference TRBV5-4 and TRBJ2-5, the full variable domain is ETGVTQSPTHLIKTRGQQVTLRCSSQSGHNTVSWYQQALGQGPQFIFQYYREEENGRGNFPPRFSGLQFPNYSSELNVNALELDDSALYLCASRVKRESETQYFGPGTRLLVL.

The V gene is TRBV19, the J gene TRBJ2-1; D is perhaps TRBD2 (5 bases). The V and J ends lost 3 bases and 8 bases respectively, with 11 bases between them. The CDR3 has 13 amino acids. Germline V gene sequence: CDR1 LNHDA, CDR2 SQIVND (reference sequence). The CDR3 DNA reads as TGTGCCAGTAGTATTAGCGTCCGGGATGAGCAGTTCTTC. Encoded protein: CASSISVRDEQFF.

This rearrangement joins TRBV28 to TRBJ2-5; 14 bases agree with TRBD2. TRBJ2-7 matches the DNA end more closely, so the J call is doubtful. Germline V CDR1 and CDR2: MDHEN, SYDVKM. This CDR3 comprises 17 residues. The CDR3 DNA follows: TGTGCCAGCAGGCCGGGACAGGGGGGACTAGCGGGAGTCGAGCAGTACTTC. Translating it yields CASRPGQGGLAGVEQYF.

V is TRBV11-3 and J is TRBJ2-6; 9 bases map to TRBD1. Germline V gene sequence: CDR1 SGHNT, CDR2 YENEEA. CDR3 length: 20 residues. J lost 0 bases, V lost 5 bases, and 14 bases had no gene match. The CDR3 is CASSEGTGTYLSSGANVLTF. Here the CDR3 DNA reads TGTGCCAGCAGCGAGGGGACAGGGACCTACCTAAGCTCTGGGGCCAACGTCCTGACTTTC.

The chain has TRBV28 and TRBJ2-1, with D possibly TRBD1 on 6 matching bases. V lost 8 bases and J 5 bases, leaving 16 bases between the germline ends. CDR1 and CDR2 (germline): MDHEN, SYDVKM. This CDR3 has 14 residues. The CDR3 loop is CASQSGTPDNEQFF. In nucleotides, the CDR3 is TGTGCCAGCCAATCCGGGACACCAGACAATGAGCAGTTCTTC.

The V call is TRBV7-9, the J call TRBJ2-2; 7 bases fit TRBD1. The germline V gene encodes CDR1 SEHNR and CDR2 FQNEAQ (reference sequence). The CDR3 is 17 amino acids. With V trimmed by 5 bases and J by 5 bases, 14 bases remained unmatched. The CDR3 here is CASSLPTGFKVTGELFF. The CDR3, as DNA: TGTGCCAGCAGCCTTCCGACAGGGTTTAAAGTGACCGGGGAGCTGTTTTTT.

The rearrangement links TRBV28 to TRBJ1-5; tentatively, D is TRBD1 (5 bases). The germline V gene encodes CDR1 MDHEN and CDR2 SYDVKM. This CDR3 spans 14 amino acids. V lost 3 bases and J 7 bases, leaving 13 bases between the germline ends. The CDR3 protein is CASSLGGRRQPQHF. The CDR3 nucleotides read TGTGCCAGCAGTTTGGGGGGTAGGAGACAGCCCCAGCATTTT.